These 21 T cell receptor beta chains were sequenced from one sample in a study of T-cell reconstitution after alpha-beta-depleted transplantation in children. Unique molecular identifiers tagged the TCRbeta library. TCRdb re-called the PCR reads with MiXCR, one entry per CDR3 protein. Of 200,000 to 250,000 distinct CDR3 sequences in the sample, around 12% were seen once. Sequenced here: PBMCs from the stem cell graft donor, sampled from the stem cell graft. The receptor source for this set is a human donor who donated a stem cell graft to a child with acute lymphoblastic leukemia.

At least ten counts were recorded for this clonotype. V is TRBV7-9 and J is TRBJ2-6; D is ambiguous. Germline V gene lookup returns CDR1 SEHNR and CDR2 FQNEAQ (reference sequence). This CDR3 comprises 13 residues. Trimming took off 9 bases at V and 0 bases at J, with 6 bases between the two ends. The CDR3 sequence is CASGLSGANVLTF. The CDR3 nucleotides read TGTGCCAGTGGGCTCTCTGGGGCCAACGTCCTGACTTTC.

This clonotype showed up many times. The V gene is TRBV6-1, the J gene TRBJ1-6; TRBD1 matches at 7 bases. The CDR3 is 15 amino acids. V shed 3 bases, J shed 7 bases, and the junction held 6 bases outside the gene matches. Germline V gene sequence: CDR1 MNHNS, CDR2 SASEGT. In DNA form, the CDR3 reads TGTGCCAGCAGTGACCAGGGGGGCGGAAATTCACCCCTCCACTTT. This gives the protein CASSDQGGGNSPLHF.

This clonotype has ten or more counts. This chain links TRBV5-1 with TRBJ1-1, with D unclear. The CDR3 totals 14 residues. Trimming took 1 base from V and 7 from J, leaving 14 bases between them. Germline assignment: CDR1 SGHRS and CDR2 YFSETQ. Written as DNA, the CDR3 is TGCGCCAGCAGCTTGTCGGGAACCGTTATTGAAGCTTTCTTT. This gives the protein CASSLSGTVIEAFF.

The V call is TRBV18, the J call TRBJ1-5; D might be TRBD1 (5 bases). Germline assignment: CDR1 KGHSH and CDR2 LQKENI. This CDR3 is built from 15 residues. Trimming shortened V by 3 bases and J by 3 bases, and 12 bases separated the two germline ends. The CDR3 loop is CASSPGGGVNQPQHF. CDR3 coding DNA: TGTGCCAGCTCACCTGGGGGTGGGGTCAATCAGCCCCAGCATTTT.

The sample holds many counts of this clonotype. The chain combines TRBV19 with TRBJ2-2; D call uncertain. The CDR3 covers 15 residues. V dropped 1 base and J dropped 1 base, with 7 bases sitting between them. CDR1 and CDR2 (germline): LNHDA, SQIVND (reference sequence). The CDR3 reads CASSIGHLNTGELFF. The CDR3 nucleotides read TGTGCCAGTAGTATAGGACATCTGAACACCGGGGAGCTGTTTTTT.

This clonotype showed up many times. V gene TRBV5-1 combines with J gene TRBJ2-5; TRBD1 agrees at 12 bases. With 4 bases clipped from V and 5 bases from J, the junction kept 3 bases outside the gene matches. CDR3 length: 14 amino acids. Germline CDR1 SGHRS, CDR2 YFSETQ. As DNA, the CDR3 is TGCGCCAGCAGCCGGGACAGGGGGCAGGAGACCCAGTACTTC. It yields the protein CASSRDRGQETQYF.

This clonotype was picked up many times. The CDR3 is CASSLLTGGYQPQHF. CDR3 DNA: TGTGCCAGCAGCTTGCTGACAGGGGGCTATCAGCCCCAGCATTTT. The chain employs TRBV5-5 and TRBJ1-5; TRBD1 matches 10 bases. V lost 1 base, J lost 5 bases, and 3 bases stayed unmatched. CDR1 and CDR2 from the germline V gene are SGHKS and YYEKEE (reference sequence). This CDR3 has 15 residues.

This clonotype was recorded at least ten times. V and J are TRBV3-1 and TRBJ2-5; no firm D call. Germline V gives CDR1 LGHDT, CDR2 YNNKEL (reference sequence). Trimming pared 4 bases from V and 14 bases from J, leaving 14 bases between. The CDR3 covers 11 residues. Written as DNA, the CDR3 is TGTGCCAGCAGCCTCCTTAGAGCAAAATACTTC. It codes for CASSLLRAKYF.

This clonotype was seen many times. The rearrangement links TRBV6-1 to TRBJ2-5; 10 bases map to TRBD1. Germline V gives CDR1 MNHNS, CDR2 SASEGT. The CDR3 length is 13 residues. With 11 bases clipped from V and 7 bases from J, the junction kept 10 bases outside the gene matches. The DNA for the CDR3 is TGTGCCTCTGAGGGGGACAGGGGTTGGACCCAGTACTTC. Residues: CASEGDRGWTQYF.

This clonotype was detected ten times or more. CDR3 in DNA: TGTGCCAGCAGCCCCTCAGGGCAGGGGAGATCCTACGAGCAGTACTTC. It encodes CASSPSGQGRSYEQYF. The chain joins TRBV9 to TRBJ2-7, with D maybe TRBD1 (6 bases). Germline loops: CDR1 SGDLS, CDR2 YYNGEE. The ends were cut back, 4 bases at V and 1 base at J, with 18 bases in the middle. The CDR3 is made up of 16 amino acids. The whole variable domain, filled in from reference TRBV9 and TRBJ2-7, reads DSGVTQTPKHLITATGQRVTLRCSPRSGDLSVYWYQQSLDQGLQFLIQYYNGEERAKGNILERFSAQQFPDLHSELNLSSLELGDSALYFCASSPSGQGRSYEQYFGPGTRLTVT.

Many counts were recorded for this clonotype. This rearrangement joins TRBV25-1 to TRBJ1-5; D call uncertain. With 7 bases removed from V and 2 bases from J, the gap between germline ends came to 9 bases. The CDR3 covers 13 residues. Looked up from germline, CDR1 is MGHDK and CDR2 is SYGVNS. The CDR3 sequence: CASKGEGNQPQHF. In nucleotides, the CDR3 is TGTGCCAGCAAGGGAGAAGGCAATCAGCCCCAGCATTTT. Combining the CDR3 with reference TRBV25-1 and TRBJ1-5 gives the whole variable domain EADIYQTPRYLVIGTGKKITLECSQTMGHDKMYWYQQDPGMELHLIHYSYGVNSTEKGDLSSESTVSRIRTEHFPLTLESARPSHTSQYLCASKGEGNQPQHFGDGTRLSIL.

This clonotype has ten or more counts. The rearrangement links TRBV5-1 to TRBJ2-2; D remains ambiguous. Deletions cut 3 bases from V and 7 bases from J, with 10 bases between. Germline V gene sequence: CDR1 SGHRS, CDR2 YFSETQ. The CDR3 has 13 residues. The CDR3 DNA sequence: TGCGCCAGCAGCTCCCGGACGGACGGGGAGCTGTTTTTT. Translation: CASSSRTDGELFF.

This clonotype was recorded at least ten times. The rearrangement uses TRBV27 and TRBJ2-7; 14 bases map to TRBD2. Trimming removed 0 bases from V and 11 bases from J; junction bases left unmatched: 9. Germline CDR1 is MNHEY and CDR2 is SMNVEV (reference sequence). The CDR3 length is 16 residues. The CDR3 protein is CASSLSTSGRAGKKYF. CDR3 bases: TGTGCCAGCAGTTTATCGACTAGCGGGAGGGCCGGGAAGAAGTACTTC.

This clonotype was recorded many times. V gene TRBV5-6 combines with J gene TRBJ2-1; the match to TRBD2 covers 9 bases. The CDR3 has 15 residues. Germline CDR1 is SGHDT and CDR2 is YYEEEE. The J segment lost 7 bases and the V segment lost 2 bases, leaving 7 bases of the junction unmatched. DNA of the CDR3: TGTGCCAGCAGCTTACGCGGGAGGGCCGGAAATGAGCAGTTCTTC. Its protein product is CASSLRGRAGNEQFF.

This clonotype occurred many times. The chain has TRBV19 and TRBJ1-2; 9 nucleotides align to TRBD1. CDR3 length: 13 amino acids. CDR1 is LNHDA and CDR2 is SQIVND in the germline V gene (reference sequence). The V segment lost 9 bases and the J segment 0 bases; nucleotides outside the gene matches: 2. DNA for the CDR3: TGTGCCAGCCGGGACAGGGCTAACTATGGCTACACCTTC. It yields the protein CASRDRANYGYTF.

This clonotype was counted at least ten times. The CDR3 is CASSPGQGVTEAFF. The CDR3 DNA sequence: TGTGCCAGCAGTCCCGGACAGGGTGTGACTGAAGCTTTCTTT. J is TRBJ1-1 and V is TRBV12-3 or TRBV12-4; 8 nucleotides match TRBD1. The CDR3 loop spans 14 amino acids. J gave up 5 bases and V 5 bases, and 7 bases lay outside the gene matches.

This clonotype was observed many times. V gene TRBV5-6 combines with J gene TRBJ1-4, with 7 bases that match TRBD1. The CDR3 is made up of 15 amino acids. V dropped 4 bases and J dropped 5; count of bases not matched to a gene: 8. In germline, CDR1 is SGHDT, CDR2 YYEEEE. The CDR3 nucleotides read TGTGCCAGCAGCCGTAACAGGGGAGGGAATGAAAAACTGTTTTTT. It translates to CASSRNRGGNEKLFF.

This clonotype was detected many times. The gene calls are TRBV2 and TRBJ2-7; D is perhaps TRBD2 (6 bases). Trimming pared 4 bases from V and 1 base from J, leaving 14 bases between. CDR3 length: 15 residues. Germline V gives CDR1 SNHLY, CDR2 FYNNEI. The CDR3 spells CASSARGRGSYEQYF. For the CDR3, the DNA is TGTGCCAGCAGTGCGAGGGGACGGGGGTCCTACGAGCAGTACTTC. The full variable domain, rest sourced from reference TRBV2 and TRBJ2-7, is EPEVTQTPSHQVTQMGQEVILRCVPISNHLYFYWYRQILGQKVEFLVSFYNNEISEKSEIFDDQFSVERPDGSNFTLKIRSTKLEDSAMYFCASSARGRGSYEQYFGPGTRLTVT.

This clonotype appeared a few times. The chain recombines TRBV18 with TRBJ1-1; D ambiguous. CDR3 length: 13 amino acids. CDR1 and CDR2 from the germline V gene are KGHSH and LQKENI. Between the trimmed V and J ends, which lost 0 bases and 12 bases, there was a span of 14 bases. Here the CDR3 reads CASSPPETSRPFF. CDR3 sequence (DNA): TGTGCCAGCTCACCACCGGAGACCAGCAGACCTTTCTTT.

This clonotype was observed many times. The genes are TRBV28 and TRBJ2-2; 10 bases match TRBD1. The V and J ends lost 5 bases and 7 bases, in that order; junction bases with no gene match: 4. Per germline, CDR1 MDHEN and CDR2 SYDVKM. The CDR3 length is 14 residues. CDR3 residues: CASSRDRGLGELFF. In DNA form, the CDR3 reads TGTGCCAGCAGTCGGGACAGGGGCCTCGGGGAGCTGTTTTTT.

The table lists this clonotype with many counts. The rearrangement uses TRBV5-5 and TRBJ2-6, with D possibly matching TRBD1 (5 bases). Germline-derived CDR1 and CDR2 are SGHKS and YYEKEE (reference sequence). This CDR3 is 17 amino acids long. The V gene lost 1 base and the J gene lost 2 bases, with 13 bases spanning the gap. The CDR3 bases are TGTGCCAGCAGCTTGACAGGCAATACGGCTGGGGCCAACGTCCTGACTTTC. This translates into CASSLTGNTAGANVLTF.